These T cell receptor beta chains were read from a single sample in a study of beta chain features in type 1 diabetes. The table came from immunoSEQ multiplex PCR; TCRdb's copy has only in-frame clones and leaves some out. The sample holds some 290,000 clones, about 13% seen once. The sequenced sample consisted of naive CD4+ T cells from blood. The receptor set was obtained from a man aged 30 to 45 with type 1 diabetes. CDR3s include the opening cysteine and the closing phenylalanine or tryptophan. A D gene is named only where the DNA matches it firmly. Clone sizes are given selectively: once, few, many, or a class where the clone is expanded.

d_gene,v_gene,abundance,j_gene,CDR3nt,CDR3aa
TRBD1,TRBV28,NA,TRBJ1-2,TGTGCCAGCAGGTACAGGGGGGAGGGCTATGGCTACACCTTC,CASRYRGEGYGYTF
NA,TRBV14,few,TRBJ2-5,TGTGCCAGCAGCCAACAGGTCCAAGAGACCCAGTACTTC,CASSQQVQETQYF
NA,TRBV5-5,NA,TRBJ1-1,TGTGCCAGCAGCCAGACAGTGAACACTGAAGCTTTCTTT,CASSQTVNTEAFF
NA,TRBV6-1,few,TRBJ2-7,TGTGCCAGCAGTGTCGGCAGGTGCTACGAGCAGTACTTC,CASSVGRCYEQYF
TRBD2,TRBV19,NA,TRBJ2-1,TGTGCCAGTAGCCGGAGGGTGAGCGGGGGATCCTACAATGAGCAGTTCTTC,CASSRRVSGGSYNEQFF
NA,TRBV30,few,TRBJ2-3,TGTGCCTGGAGTATCTCCACAGATACGCAGTATTTT,CAWSISTDTQYF
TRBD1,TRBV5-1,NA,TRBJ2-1,TGCGCCAGCAGCCTGGTGAAGGGGGCCTTGAACAATGAGCAGTTCTTC,CASSLVKGALNNEQFF
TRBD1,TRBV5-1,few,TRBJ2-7,TGCGCCAGCAGCTTACAGGGGTCCGCCTACGAGCAGTACTTC,CASSLQGSAYEQYF
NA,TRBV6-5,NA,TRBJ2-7,TGTGCCAGCATCTCAGGGTTCGGAGCCTACGAGCAGTACTTC,CASISGFGAYEQYF
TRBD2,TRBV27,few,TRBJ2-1,TGTGCCAGCAGTCAAACTAGCGGGAGGGCCGGTCCCAATGAGCAGTTCTTC,CASSQTSGRAGPNEQFF
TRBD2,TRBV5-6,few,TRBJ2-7,TGTGCCAGCAGCTGGGGGGGAATGGACGAGCAGTACTTC,CASSWGGMDEQYF
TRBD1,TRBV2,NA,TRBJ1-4,TGTGCCAGCAGTGTACAGGGGAATAATGAAAAACTGTTTTTT,CASSVQGNNEKLFF
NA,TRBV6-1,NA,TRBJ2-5,TGTGCCAGCCGGGAATGGACCCAGTACTTC,CASREWTQYF
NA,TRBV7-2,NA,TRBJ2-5,TGTGCCAGCAGCTTCGGGACCCGAACCGGGGGGACCCAGTACTTC,CASSFGTRTGGTQYF
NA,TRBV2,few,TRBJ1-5,TGTGCCAGCACCAATAGCAATCAGCCCCAGCATTTT,CASTNSNQPQHF
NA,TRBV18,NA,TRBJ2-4,TGTGCCAGCTCACCGAGAGCGGTAGCCAAAAACATTCAGTACTTC,CASSPRAVAKNIQYF
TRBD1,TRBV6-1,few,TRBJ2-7,TGTGCCAGCAGTGAGTACAGGGGGCTCGAGCAGTACTTC,CASSEYRGLEQYF
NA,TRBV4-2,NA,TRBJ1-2,TGTGCCAGCAGCCAAAATCCCGGGAATGGCTACACCTTC,CASSQNPGNGYTF
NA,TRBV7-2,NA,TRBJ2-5,TGTGCCAGCAGCTTTACAGGGTTTACGGAGACCCAGTACTTC,CASSFTGFTETQYF
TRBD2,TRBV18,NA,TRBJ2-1,TGTGCCAGCTCACCATTACTTAGCGGGAGATGGGATGAGCAGTTCTTC,CASSPLLSGRWDEQFF
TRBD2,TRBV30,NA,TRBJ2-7,TGTGCCTGGAGTCGGGGTCTAGCGGGAGCCTACGAGCAGTACTTC,CAWSRGLAGAYEQYF
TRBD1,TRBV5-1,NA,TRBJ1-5,TGCGCCAGCAGCTTGGCGGGGACAGGCAATCAGCCCCAGCATTTT,CASSLAGTGNQPQHF
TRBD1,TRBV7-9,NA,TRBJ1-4,TGTGCCAGCGGGGGACAGACCAATGAAAAACTGTTTTTT,CASGGQTNEKLFF
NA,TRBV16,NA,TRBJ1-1,TGTGCCAGCAGCCAAGGAGCGGGGGCCATCACTGAAGCTTTCTTT,CASSQGAGAITEAFF
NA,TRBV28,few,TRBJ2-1,TGTGCCAGCAGACAGTCTAGCTATGAGCAGTTCTTC,CASRQSSYEQFF
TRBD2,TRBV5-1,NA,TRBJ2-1,TGCGCCAGCAGACGGGCGGGAGATGAGCAGTTCTTC,CASRRAGDEQFF
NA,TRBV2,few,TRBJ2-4,TGTGCCAGCAAAGTAGCAGCCAAAAACATTCAGTACTTC,CASKVAAKNIQYF
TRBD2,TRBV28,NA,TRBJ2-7,TGTGCCAGCAGTGGGGCAGCGGGGCTATCCTACGAGCAGTACTTC,CASSGAAGLSYEQYF
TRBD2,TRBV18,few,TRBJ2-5,TGTGCCAGCTCACTCGGACTAGCGGGAGTGAAGGAGACCCAGTACTTC,CASSLGLAGVKETQYF
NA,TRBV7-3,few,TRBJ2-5,TGTGCCAGCAGCCCCACCGGGGTCCAAGAGACCCAGTACTTC,CASSPTGVQETQYF
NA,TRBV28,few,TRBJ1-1,TGTGCCAGCAGTTACTTTGGACAGATGAACACTGAAGCTTTCTTT,CASSYFGQMNTEAFF
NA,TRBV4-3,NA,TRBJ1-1,TGCGCCAGCAGCCAAGTTGGGCGGGGGGACACTGAAGCTTTCTTT,CASSQVGRGDTEAFF
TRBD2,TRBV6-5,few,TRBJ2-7,TGTGCCAGCAGTTACTCGACTAGCGGGGCCTACGAGCAGTACTTC,CASSYSTSGAYEQYF
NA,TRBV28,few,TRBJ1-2,TGTGCCAGCAGTGAGGACACGTATGGCTACACCTTC,CASSEDTYGYTF
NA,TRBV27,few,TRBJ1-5,TGTGCCAGCAGTCGGGCGGGGACGTTCGTACAGCCCCAGCATTTT,CASSRAGTFVQPQHF
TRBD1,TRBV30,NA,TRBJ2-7,TGTGCCTGGAGACTACAGGGGATCTACGAGCAGTACTTC,CAWRLQGIYEQYF
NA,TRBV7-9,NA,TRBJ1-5,TGTGCCAGTAGCATCCGAGACAATCAGCCCCAGCATTTT,CASSIRDNQPQHF
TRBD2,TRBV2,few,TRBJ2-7,TGTGCCAGCAGGGGCCCCACTAGCGGGACCTACGAGCAGTACTTC,CASRGPTSGTYEQYF
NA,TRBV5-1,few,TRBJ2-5,TGCGCCAGCAGCTTGGATATTGAGACCCAGTACTTC,CASSLDIETQYF
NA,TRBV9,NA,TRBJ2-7,TGTGCCAGCAGCGTTGACCAGGCCCCCTTCTACGAGCAGTACTTC,CASSVDQAPFYEQYF
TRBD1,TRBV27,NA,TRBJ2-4,TGTGCCAGCATAGACAGGGTGGCAAACATTCAGTACTTC,CASIDRVANIQYF
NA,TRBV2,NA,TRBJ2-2,TGTGCCAGCAGTGTAGATAGCACCGGGGAGCTGTTTTTT,CASSVDSTGELFF
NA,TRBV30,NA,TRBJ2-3,TGTGCCTGGAGTCCGCCAGGGGATTCAATCACAGATACGCAGTATTTT,CAWSPPGDSITDTQYF
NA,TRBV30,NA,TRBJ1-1,TGTGCCTGGATGGCCGAGAACACTGAAGCTTTCTTT,CAWMAENTEAFF
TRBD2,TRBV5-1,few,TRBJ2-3,TGCGCCAGCTCCGGGACTAGCGGGACAGATACGCAGTATTTT,CASSGTSGTDTQYF
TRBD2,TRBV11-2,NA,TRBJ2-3,TGTGCCAGCACCGGGGGACTAAGTGGTACGCAGTATTTT,CASTGGLSGTQYF
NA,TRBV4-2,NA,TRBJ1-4,TGTGCCAGCAGCCCCTACGACAGCAGCAATGAAAAACTGTTTTTT,CASSPYDSSNEKLFF